The rows below give T cell receptor beta chains drawn from one sample of a study of T cells expressing NK-cell markers. TCRdb re-called the 5' RACE reads and gives one entry per CDR3 protein, without DNA. The listing records a few hundred thousand distinct CDR3 sequences. The specimen was blood T cells: a sorted CD56 or NKG2C T cell subset, CD4+ or CD8+ T cells, or bulk PBMC T cells (not recorded which). The source of these receptors is a young man in good health. The CDR3 runs from the conserved cysteine through the conserved F or W.

v_call: TRBV7-2; j_call: TRBJ2-5; cdr3_aa: CASSSGRVFKETQYF
v_call: TRBV12-3/TRBV12-4; j_call: TRBJ2-1; cdr3_aa: CASSPIAGGPGRSEQFF
v_call: TRBV6-5; j_call: TRBJ1-5; cdr3_aa: CARQKTHQPQHF
v_call: TRBV29-1; j_call: TRBJ2-7; cdr3_aa: CSVVSGSYEQYF
v_call: TRBV27; j_call: TRBJ2-6; cdr3_aa: CASSLSGWATGSLSGANVLTF
v_call: TRBV27; j_call: TRBJ2-5; cdr3_aa: CASSPVAGDETQYF
v_call: TRBV7-9; j_call: TRBJ2-3; cdr3_aa: CASSSSSGLSTDTQYF
v_call: TRBV12-3/TRBV12-4; j_call: TRBJ1-2; cdr3_aa: CASTLRQGSSPYGYTF
v_call: TRBV9; j_call: TRBJ2-3; cdr3_aa: CASSVGGRPDTQYF
v_call: TRBV6-5; j_call: TRBJ2-2; cdr3_aa: CASSSWTGETNTGELFF
v_call: TRBV27; j_call: TRBJ2-7; cdr3_aa: CASSFMRRDSLPYEQYF
v_call: TRBV3-1; j_call: TRBJ2-3; cdr3_aa: CASSPLLLPGLAGNTQYF
v_call: TRBV12-3/TRBV12-4; j_call: TRBJ1-1; cdr3_aa: CASRPGIINTEAFF
v_call: TRBV12-3/TRBV12-4; j_call: TRBJ1-1; cdr3_aa: CASSFGTKVTEAFF
v_call: TRBV7-3; j_call: TRBJ2-3; cdr3_aa: CASSLREASGHADTQYF
v_call: TRBV3-1; j_call: TRBJ2-3; cdr3_aa: CASSLGTSGLVDTQYF
v_call: TRBV28; j_call: TRBJ2-3; cdr3_aa: CASSLPQGGWRDTDTQYF
v_call: TRBV6-1; j_call: TRBJ2-2; cdr3_aa: CASRPGLAANTGELFF
v_call: TRBV29-1; j_call: TRBJ2-3; cdr3_aa: CSVSGTSVIADTQYF
v_call: TRBV6-5; j_call: TRBJ2-3; cdr3_aa: CASRRLAGERDTQYF
v_call: TRBV28; j_call: TRBJ2-2; cdr3_aa: CASSPGGGPDTGELFF
v_call: TRBV7-9; j_call: TRBJ1-1; cdr3_aa: CASSLEDGTTEAFF
v_call: TRBV7-9; j_call: TRBJ1-1; cdr3_aa: CASSPMGTANTEAFF
v_call: TRBV5-1; j_call: TRBJ2-1; cdr3_aa: CASSPLVGIRSYNEQFF
v_call: TRBV28; j_call: TRBJ2-1; cdr3_aa: CASSGAGLAGARQFF
v_call: TRBV25-1; j_call: TRBJ2-1; cdr3_aa: CASSDSALANEQFF
v_call: TRBV6-5; j_call: TRBJ1-5; cdr3_aa: CASSYPGTATNQPQHF
v_call: TRBV12-3/TRBV12-4; j_call: TRBJ2-2; cdr3_aa: CASSPRGGKGGELFF
v_call: TRBV20-1; j_call: TRBJ2-1; cdr3_aa: CSANYDLRQGNEQFF
v_call: TRBV5-1; j_call: TRBJ2-1; cdr3_aa: CASSYASGGETSSSYNEQFF
v_call: TRBV6-1; j_call: TRBJ2-1; cdr3_aa: CASRPGWRTGTSKFF
v_call: TRBV27; j_call: TRBJ2-5; cdr3_aa: CASSPTVSYETQYF
v_call: TRBV12-3/TRBV12-4; j_call: TRBJ1-1; cdr3_aa: CASSKGRGWDTEAFF
v_call: TRBV3-1; j_call: TRBJ2-1; cdr3_aa: CASSQGVGRGGGQFF
v_call: TRBV5-1; j_call: TRBJ2-5; cdr3_aa: CASSLLGGTQETQYF
v_call: TRBV7-2; j_call: TRBJ2-1; cdr3_aa: CASIEGTSRGINEQFF
v_call: TRBV28; j_call: TRBJ2-3; cdr3_aa: CASSSRRADTQYF
v_call: TRBV18; j_call: TRBJ2-1; cdr3_aa: CASSLDRDSYNEQFF
v_call: TRBV5-6; j_call: TRBJ1-2; cdr3_aa: CASSPGPATKDTF
v_call: TRBV15; j_call: TRBJ2-1; cdr3_aa: CATSRDIVLAGYNEQFF
v_call: TRBV4-1; j_call: TRBJ2-1; cdr3_aa: CASSALAGNFDEQFF
v_call: TRBV3-1; j_call: TRBJ2-1; cdr3_aa: CASSQEESGRSYNEQFF